This entry lists 14 T cell receptor beta chains sequenced from one sample in a study of T-cell memory formation after mild COVID-19. TCRdb reprocessed the 5' RACE reads via MiXCR and lists one record per CDR3 protein. The sample has 300,000 to 400,000 distinct CDR3 sequences, roughly an eighth seen once. Specimen: PBMCs or a T cell subset sorted from them (not recorded which). Every receptor here comes from a man aged 18 to 29 who had mild COVID-19 (a few samples of this study predate the infection). Cell type and time point are not known.

This clonotype has at least ten counts. This chain uses TRBV28 with TRBJ2-2; no reliable D call. The V and J ends lost 2 bases and 6 bases respectively, with 7 bases between them. Germline CDR1 and CDR2: MDHEN and SYDVKM. CDR3 size: 13 residues. The CDR3 is CASSLIMAGELFF. As DNA, the CDR3 is TGTGCCAGCAGTTTAATAATGGCCGGGGAGCTGTTTTTT.

The J gene is TRBJ1-5, the V gene TRBV20-1, with a possible D match to TRBD1 (6 bases). The V and J ends lost 3 bases and 4 bases respectively, with 10 bases between them. Looked up from germline, CDR1 is DFQATT and CDR2 is SNEGSKA (reference sequence). This CDR3 is built from 13 residues. In DNA form, the CDR3 reads TGCAGTGCTAGTCAGGGGCTTAATCAGCCCCAGCATTTT. This codes for CSASQGLNQPQHF.

Only a few counts were recorded for this clonotype. The chain employs TRBV19 and TRBJ2-1, with 12 bases lining up with TRBD2. Germline CDR1 LNHDA, CDR2 SQIVND (reference sequence). The CDR3 sequence is 15 residues long. V was pared by 6 bases and J by 9 bases, with 9 bases of the junction left unmatched. This CDR3 reads CASRTGTSGLAEQFF. The CDR3 DNA reads as TGTGCCAGTAGAACCGGGACTAGCGGGCTCGCTGAGCAGTTCTTC.

This clonotype was seen more than once but under ten times. The gene calls are TRBV7-8 and TRBJ2-5; tentative D call: TRBD2 (7 bases). V was clipped by 5 bases and J by 7 bases, with 23 bases between them. The germline V gene has CDR1 SGHVS and CDR2 FQNEAQ. This CDR3 has 16 amino acids. The CDR3 DNA reads TGTGCCAGCAGCCCACATGGGGGGGCCCCCAGGCTGACCCAGTACTTC. This translates into CASSPHGGAPRLTQYF.

The rearrangement joins TRBV11-2 to TRBJ2-5, with no clear D. The germline V and J ends were trimmed by 1 base and 1 base, with 7 bases remaining between them. The V gene's germline CDR1 is SGHAT and CDR2 FQNNGV. CDR3 size: 14 residues. CDR3 nucleotides: TGTGCCAGCAGCTTAGCGCCGACCCAAGAGACCCAGTACTTC. It encodes CASSLAPTQETQYF.

This clonotype appeared many times. This chain links TRBV4-3 with TRBJ2-2; 8 bases are a match to TRBD1. After removal of 1 base from V and 3 bases from J, the junction contained 7 bases not matched to a gene. Germline CDR1 LGHNA, CDR2 YSLEER. CDR3 length: 17 amino acids. Written as DNA, the CDR3 is TGCGCCAGCAGCCAAGGGTTCAGGGGGCTCGACACCGGGGAGCTGTTTTTT. Its translation is CASSQGFRGLDTGELFF.

The chain couples TRBV6-2 or TRBV6-3 to TRBJ2-7; D not certain. Per the germline V gene, CDR1 is MNHEY and CDR2 is SVGEGT. V was cut by 7 bases and J by 5 bases, with 15 bases left in between. The CDR3 sequence is 13 residues long. The CDR3 reads CASNFRRTDEQYF. CDR3 DNA: TGTGCCAGCAACTTTAGGCGAACAGACGAGCAGTACTTC.

The rearrangement links TRBV5-6 to TRBJ2-7, with D tentatively TRBD1 or TRBD2 (6 bases each). The CDR3 is made up of 16 amino acids. CDR1 is SGHDT, CDR2 YYEEEE, per germline. Trimming pared 4 bases from V and 3 bases from J, leaving 20 bases between. The CDR3 region has the DNA TGTGCCAGCAGCCCGAGTATAGGGGGGTCGAGCTACGAGCAGTACTTC. As protein: CASSPSIGGSSYEQYF.

The genes are TRBV6-2 or TRBV6-3 and TRBJ2-2, with D uncertain. The CDR3 is 14 residues long. CDR1 is MNHEY and CDR2 is SVGEGT in the germline V gene. Trimming took 8 bases from V and 0 from J, leaving 10 bases between them. DNA for the CDR3: TGTGCCAGCGGTCTGGTCGCGAACACCGGGGAGCTGTTTTTT. It specifies CASGLVANTGELFF.

The chain links TRBV20-1 to TRBJ2-7; D gene ambiguous. The germline V gene has CDR1 DFQATT and CDR2 SNEGSKA (reference sequence). V gave up 0 bases and J gave up 0 bases, with 12 bases separating them. This CDR3 is 15 amino acids long. The CDR3 spells CSARDQGRSSYEQYV. In nucleotides, the CDR3 is TGCAGTGCTAGAGATCAAGGCAGGAGCTCCTACGAGCAGTACGTC.

This clonotype was observed a handful of times. The chain joins TRBV15 to TRBJ1-2; D is undetermined. The CDR3 has 13 residues. The V gene's germline CDR1 is LNHNV and CDR2 YYDKDF (reference sequence). The V end was cut by 0 bases, the J end by 3 bases, with 5 bases between. The CDR3, as DNA: TGTGCCACCAGCAGAGAATCTGACTATGGCTACACCTTC. Protein sequence: CATSRESDYGYTF.

The V call is TRBV20-1, the J call TRBJ2-3; D might be TRBD1 or TRBD2, each matching 6 bases. CDR1 DFQATT and CDR2 SNEGSKA come from the germline V gene (reference sequence). Trimming left V 3 bases short and J 4 bases short, with 17 bases between. The CDR3 is 15 residues long. The CDR3: CSASEPRGRADTQYF. CDR3 sequence (DNA): TGCAGTGCTAGTGAGCCCCGGGGGCGCGCAGATACGCAGTATTTT.

There are a few counts of this clonotype. The genes are TRBV5-1 and TRBJ1-1; 10 bases are shared with TRBD1. With 6 bases clipped from V and 4 bases from J, the junction kept 15 bases outside the gene matches. The CDR3 is 17 amino acids. Germline V CDR1 and CDR2: SGHRS, YFSETQ. CDR3 bases: TGCGCCAGCACTTCTGACAGGGGGCCGGGCGTGAGCACTGAAGCTTTCTTT. Protein sequence: CASTSDRGPGVSTEAFF.

The rearrangement uses TRBV7-2 and TRBJ2-7; 9 nucleotides line up with TRBD1. The germline gives CDR1 SGHTA, CDR2 FQGNSA. Germline trimming cut 6 bases from V and 6 bases from J; bases unmatched to any gene: 6. There are 13 residues in the CDR3. This CDR3 is CASRGPGQGEQYV. The DNA for the CDR3 is TGTGCCAGCAGGGGCCCGGGACAGGGCGAGCAGTACGTC.